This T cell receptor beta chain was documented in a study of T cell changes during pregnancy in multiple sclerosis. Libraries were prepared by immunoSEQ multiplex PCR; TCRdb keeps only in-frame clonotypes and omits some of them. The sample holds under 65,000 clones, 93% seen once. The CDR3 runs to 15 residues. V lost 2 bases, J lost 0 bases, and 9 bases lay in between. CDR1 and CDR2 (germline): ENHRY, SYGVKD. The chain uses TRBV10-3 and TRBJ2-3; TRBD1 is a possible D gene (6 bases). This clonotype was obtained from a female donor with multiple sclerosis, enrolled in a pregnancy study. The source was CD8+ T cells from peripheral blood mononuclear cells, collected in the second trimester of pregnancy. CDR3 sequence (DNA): TGTGCCATCAGTGAGGGGCAGGGGAGCACAGATACGCAGTATTTT. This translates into CAISEGQGSTDTQYF.